This T cell receptor (beta chain) came from a study of shared clonotypes between healthy human individuals. Across the study: CD8 memory received one plate per donor, CD8 naive two, CD4 memory three and CD4 naive three.

Study conclusions and caveats: Clonotypes shared by all four donors outscored non-shared clonotypes in generation probability.

Profiling relied on immunoSEQ multiplex PCR, and the TCRdb table lists in-frame clones only, not all of them. The sample yields 1.6 million or so clones, about 96% seen once. A note on this clone: Antigen unknown.

The CDR3 sequence is 16 residues long. Trimming took 2 bases from V and 1 from J; bases not matched to a gene: 7. The germline V gene encodes CDR1 SGHDT and CDR2 YYEEEE. The specimen sequenced was naive CD4+ T cells sorted from blood. The subset here: CD45RA+ positively selected. The rearrangement links TRBV5-6 to TRBJ2-7, with TRBD2 identical over 9 bases. The source is a man aged 25 to 40 in good health. The CDR3 coding sequence is TGTGCCAGCAGCTTAAGCGGGAGGAGGTTATCCTACGAGCAGTACTTC. Translating gives CASSLSGRRLSYEQYF.